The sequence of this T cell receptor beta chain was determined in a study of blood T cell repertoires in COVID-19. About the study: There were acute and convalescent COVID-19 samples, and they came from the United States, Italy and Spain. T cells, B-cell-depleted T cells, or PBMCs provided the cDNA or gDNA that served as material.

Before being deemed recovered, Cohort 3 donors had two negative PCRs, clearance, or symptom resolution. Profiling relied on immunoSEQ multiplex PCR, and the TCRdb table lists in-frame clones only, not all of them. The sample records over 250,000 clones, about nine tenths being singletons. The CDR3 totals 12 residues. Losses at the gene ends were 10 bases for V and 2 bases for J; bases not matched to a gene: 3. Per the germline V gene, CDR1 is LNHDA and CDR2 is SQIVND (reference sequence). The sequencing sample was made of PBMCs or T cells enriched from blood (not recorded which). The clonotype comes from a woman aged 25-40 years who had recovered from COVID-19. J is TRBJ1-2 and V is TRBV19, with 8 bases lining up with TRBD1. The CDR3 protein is CATNRGNYGYTF. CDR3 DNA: TGTGCCACTAACAGGGGGAACTATGGCTACACCTTC. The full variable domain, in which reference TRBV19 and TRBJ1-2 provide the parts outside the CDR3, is DGGITQSPKYLFRKEGQNVTLSCEQNLNHDAMYWYRQDPGQGLRLIYYSQIVNDFQKGDIAEGYSVSREKKESFPLTVTSAQKNPTAFYLCATNRGNYGYTFGSGTRLTVV.